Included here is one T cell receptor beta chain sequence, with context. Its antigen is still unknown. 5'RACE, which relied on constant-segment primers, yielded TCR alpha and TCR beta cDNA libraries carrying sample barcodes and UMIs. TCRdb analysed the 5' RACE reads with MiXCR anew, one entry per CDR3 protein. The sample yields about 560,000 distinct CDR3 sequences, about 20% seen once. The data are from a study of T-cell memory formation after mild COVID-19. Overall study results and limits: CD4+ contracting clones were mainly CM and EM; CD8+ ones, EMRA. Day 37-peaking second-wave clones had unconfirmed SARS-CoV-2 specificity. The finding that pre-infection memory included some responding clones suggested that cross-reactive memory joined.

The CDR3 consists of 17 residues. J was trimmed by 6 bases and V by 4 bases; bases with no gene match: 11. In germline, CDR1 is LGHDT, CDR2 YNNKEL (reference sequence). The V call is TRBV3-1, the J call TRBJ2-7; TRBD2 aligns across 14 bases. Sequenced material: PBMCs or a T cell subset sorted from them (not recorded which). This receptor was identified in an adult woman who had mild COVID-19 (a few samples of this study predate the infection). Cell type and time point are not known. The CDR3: CASSLFSGTSGRSEQYF. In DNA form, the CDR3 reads TGTGCCAGCAGCCTCTTTTCCGGGACTAGCGGGAGAAGCGAGCAGTACTTC.